The rows below give T cell receptor beta chains drawn from one sample of a study of T cell responses to AZD1222 COVID-19 vaccine. Repertoires were generated with immunoSEQ multiplex PCR, while TCRdb's copy carries only in-frame clones and drops some. Of roughly 51,000 clones in the sample, more than 80% are singletons; the top ten hold approximately 14%. The specimen was peripheral blood, collected 28 days after the second AZD1222 dose. Every receptor here comes from an adult who received the AZD1222 COVID-19 vaccine. The CDR3 runs from the conserved cysteine through the conserved F or W. Fields, in order: V gene, J gene, D gene, clone size, CDR3 protein, CDR3 DNA. The D gene is left open where the match is weak. Not all rows give a size; the values are once, few, many and, for expanded clones, a class.

V: TRBV4-2
J: TRBJ2-1
D: TRBD2
size: .
CDR3: CASSQAGTSIYNEQFF
DNA: TGTGCCAGCAGCCAAGCCGGGACTAGCATTTACAATGAGCAGTTCTTC

V: TRBV19
J: TRBJ1-3
D: .
size: .
CDR3: CASSIVGVRSGNTIYF
DNA: TGTGCCAGTAGTATAGTTGGCGTTCGCTCTGGAAACACCATATATTTT

V: TRBV7-6
J: TRBJ2-7
D: TRBD2
size: .
CDR3: CASSLGLSGSGRAEGEQYF
DNA: TGTGCCAGCAGCTTAGGTCTGTCAGGGAGCGGGAGGGCCGAGGGCGAGCAGTACTTC

V: TRBV5-1
J: TRBJ1-1
D: .
size: once
CDR3: CASSWGRLFTEAFF
DNA: TGCGCCAGCAGCTGGGGACGGTTGTTCACTGAAGCTTTCTTT

V: TRBV10-3
J: TRBJ2-3
D: .
size: .
CDR3: CAISESLAADTQYF
DNA: TGTGCCATCAGTGAGTCGCTAGCCGCAGATACGCAGTATTTT

V: TRBV2
J: TRBJ2-2
D: .
size: .
CDR3: CASSTSQGSGTPGELFF
DNA: TGTGCCAGCAGTACTTCTCAGGGCTCCGGGACCCCCGGGGAGCTGTTTTTT

V: TRBV7-9
J: TRBJ2-7
D: TRBD2
size: .
CDR3: CASSFTLAGAEQYF
DNA: TGTGCCAGCAGCTTTACATTAGCGGGAGCCGAGCAGTACTTC

V: TRBV11-1
J: TRBJ2-3
D: .
size: .
CDR3: CASRNRVDTDTQYF
DNA: TGTGCCAGCAGGAACAGGGTTGACACAGATACGCAGTATTTT

V: TRBV6-6
J: TRBJ1-2
D: .
size: .
CDR3: CASSYGLNYGYTF
DNA: TGTGCCAGCAGTTACGGACTGAACTATGGCTACACCTTC

V: TRBV30
J: TRBJ1-6
D: TRBD1
size: .
CDR3: CAWSKGQDNSPLHF
DNA: TGTGCCTGGAGTAAAGGACAGGACAATTCACCCCTCCACTTT

V: TRBV19
J: TRBJ1-5
D: .
size: once
CDR3: CASSPRTEEQPQHF
DNA: TGTGCCAGTAGTCCAAGGACAGAGGAACAGCCCCAGCATTTT

V: TRBV3-1/TRBV3-2
J: TRBJ2-1
D: TRBD2
size: .
CDR3: CASSQEPSGYNEQFF
DNA: TGTGCCAGCAGCCAAGAGCCTAGCGGGTACAATGAGCAGTTCTTC

V: TRBV6-5
J: TRBJ1-1
D: .
size: .
CDR3: CASSLGTGNTEAFF
DNA: TGTGCCAGCAGTCTAGGGACGGGGAACACTGAAGCTTTCTTT

V: TRBV23-1
J: TRBJ1-3
D: .
size: .
CDR3: CATPYRDVGNTIYF
DNA: TGCGCCACTCCGTACAGGGACGTGGGAAACACCATATATTTT

V: TRBV12-3/TRBV12-4
J: TRBJ1-2
D: .
size: once
CDR3: CASSLWVDGGYTF
DNA: TGTGCCAGCAGTTTATGGGTGGACGGGGGCTACACCTTC

V: TRBV10-2
J: TRBJ2-7
D: TRBD1
size: .
CDR3: CASLRDSSYEQYF
DNA: TGCGCCAGTCTCCGGGACAGTTCCTACGAGCAGTACTTC